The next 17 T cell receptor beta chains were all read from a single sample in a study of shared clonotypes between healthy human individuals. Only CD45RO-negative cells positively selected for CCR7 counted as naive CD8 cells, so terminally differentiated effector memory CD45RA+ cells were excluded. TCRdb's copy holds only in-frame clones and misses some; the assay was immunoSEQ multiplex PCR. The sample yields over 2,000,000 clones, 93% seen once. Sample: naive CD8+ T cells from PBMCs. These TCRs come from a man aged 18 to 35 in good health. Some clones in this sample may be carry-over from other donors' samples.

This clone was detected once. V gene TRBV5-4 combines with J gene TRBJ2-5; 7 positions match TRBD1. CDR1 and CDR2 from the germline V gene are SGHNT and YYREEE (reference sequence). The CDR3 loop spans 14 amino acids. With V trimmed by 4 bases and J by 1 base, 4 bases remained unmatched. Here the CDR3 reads CASSADRSQETQYF. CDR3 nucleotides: TGTGCCAGCAGCGCGGACAGGTCCCAAGAGACCCAGTACTTC.

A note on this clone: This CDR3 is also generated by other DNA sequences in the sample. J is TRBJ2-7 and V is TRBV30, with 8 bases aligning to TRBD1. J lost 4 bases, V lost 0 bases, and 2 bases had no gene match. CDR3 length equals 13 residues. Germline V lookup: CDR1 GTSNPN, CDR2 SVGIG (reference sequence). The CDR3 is CAWSVGTGYEQYF. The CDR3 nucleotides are TGTGCCTGGAGTGTTGGGACAGGATACGAGCAGTACTTC.

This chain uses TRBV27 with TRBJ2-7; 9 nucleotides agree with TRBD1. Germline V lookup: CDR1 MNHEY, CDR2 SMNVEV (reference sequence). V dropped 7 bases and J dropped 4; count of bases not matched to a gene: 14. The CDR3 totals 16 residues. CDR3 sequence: CASNFGPGQGRYEQYF. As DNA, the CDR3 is TGTGCCAGCAACTTCGGACCGGGACAGGGACGTTACGAGCAGTACTTC.

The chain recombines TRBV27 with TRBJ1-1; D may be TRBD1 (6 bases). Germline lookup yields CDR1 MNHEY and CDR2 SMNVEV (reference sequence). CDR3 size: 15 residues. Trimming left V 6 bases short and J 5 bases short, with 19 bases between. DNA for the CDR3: TGTGCCAGCAGCGTCACAGGGCCGCGGTATACTGAAGCTTTCTTT. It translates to CASSVTGPRYTEAFF.

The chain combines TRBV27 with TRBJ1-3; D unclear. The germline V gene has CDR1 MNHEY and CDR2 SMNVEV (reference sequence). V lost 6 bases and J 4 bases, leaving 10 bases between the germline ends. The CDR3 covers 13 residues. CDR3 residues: CASSPLAGNTIYF. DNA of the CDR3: TGTGCCAGCAGCCCCCTAGCCGGAAACACCATATATTTT.

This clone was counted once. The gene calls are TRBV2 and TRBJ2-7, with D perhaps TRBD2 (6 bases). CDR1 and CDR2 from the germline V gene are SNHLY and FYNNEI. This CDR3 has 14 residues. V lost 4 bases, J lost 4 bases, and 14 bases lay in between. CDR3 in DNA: TGTGCCAGCAGTGGTGGTAGCGGACATTACGAGCAGTACTTC. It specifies CASSGGSGHYEQYF.

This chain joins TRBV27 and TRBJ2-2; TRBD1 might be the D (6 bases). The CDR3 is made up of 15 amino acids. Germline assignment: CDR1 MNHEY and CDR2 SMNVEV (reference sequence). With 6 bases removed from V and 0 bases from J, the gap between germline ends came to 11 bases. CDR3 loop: CASRPGHTNTGELFF. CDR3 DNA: TGTGCCAGCAGACCGGGACACACGAACACCGGGGAGCTGTTTTTT.

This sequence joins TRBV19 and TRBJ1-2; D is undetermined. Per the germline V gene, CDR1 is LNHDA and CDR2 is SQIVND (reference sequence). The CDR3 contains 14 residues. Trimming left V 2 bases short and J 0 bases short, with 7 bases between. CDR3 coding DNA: TGTGCCAGTAGTATATACGGAGCTAACTATGGCTACACCTTC. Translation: CASSIYGANYGYTF. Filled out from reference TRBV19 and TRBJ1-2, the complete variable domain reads DGGITQSPKYLFRKEGQNVTLSCEQNLNHDAMYWYRQDPGQGLRLIYYSQIVNDFQKGDIAEGYSVSREKKESFPLTVTSAQKNPTAFYLCASSIYGANYGYTFGSGTRLTVV.

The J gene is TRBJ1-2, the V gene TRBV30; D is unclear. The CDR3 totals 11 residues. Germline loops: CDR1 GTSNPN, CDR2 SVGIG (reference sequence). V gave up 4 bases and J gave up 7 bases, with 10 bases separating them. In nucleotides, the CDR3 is TGTGCCTGGAAAGACCGGGGTGGCTACACCTTC. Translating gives CAWKDRGGYTF.

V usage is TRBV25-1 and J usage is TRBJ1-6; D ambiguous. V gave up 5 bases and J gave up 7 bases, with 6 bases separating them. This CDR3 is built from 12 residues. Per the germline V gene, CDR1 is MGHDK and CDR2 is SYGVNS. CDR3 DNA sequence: TGTGCCAGCAGTCAAGCGAATTCACCCCTCCACTTT. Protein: CASSQANSPLHF. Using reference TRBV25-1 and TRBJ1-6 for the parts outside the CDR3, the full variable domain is EADIYQTPRYLVIGTGKKITLECSQTMGHDKMYWYQQDPGMELHLIHYSYGVNSTEKGDLSSESTVSRIRTEHFPLTLESARPSHTSQYLCASSQANSPLHFGNGTRLTVT.

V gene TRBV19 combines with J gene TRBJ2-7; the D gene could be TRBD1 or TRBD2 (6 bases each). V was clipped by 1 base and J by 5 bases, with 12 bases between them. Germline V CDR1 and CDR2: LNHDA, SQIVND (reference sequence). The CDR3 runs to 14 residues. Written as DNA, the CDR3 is TGTGCCAGTAGTATAGGTCTCCGGGGGCACGAGCAGTACTTC. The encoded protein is CASSIGLRGHEQYF.

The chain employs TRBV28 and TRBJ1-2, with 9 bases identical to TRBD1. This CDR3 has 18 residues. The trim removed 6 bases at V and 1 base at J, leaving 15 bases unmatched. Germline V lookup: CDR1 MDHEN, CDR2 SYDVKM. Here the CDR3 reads CASRNPFGQGRDNYGYTF. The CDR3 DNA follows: TGTGCCAGCAGAAATCCCTTTGGACAGGGGAGAGATAACTATGGCTACACCTTC.

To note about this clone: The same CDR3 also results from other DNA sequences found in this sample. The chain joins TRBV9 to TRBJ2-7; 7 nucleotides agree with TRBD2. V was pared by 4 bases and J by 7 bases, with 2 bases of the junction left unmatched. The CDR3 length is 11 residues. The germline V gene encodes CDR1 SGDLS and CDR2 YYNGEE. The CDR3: CASSSGGEQYF. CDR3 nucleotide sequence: TGTGCCAGCAGCTCCGGGGGGGAGCAGTACTTC. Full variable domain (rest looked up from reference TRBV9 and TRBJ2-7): DSGVTQTPKHLITATGQRVTLRCSPRSGDLSVYWYQQSLDQGLQFLIQYYNGEERAKGNILERFSAQQFPDLHSELNLSSLELGDSALYFCASSSGGEQYFGPGTRLTVT.

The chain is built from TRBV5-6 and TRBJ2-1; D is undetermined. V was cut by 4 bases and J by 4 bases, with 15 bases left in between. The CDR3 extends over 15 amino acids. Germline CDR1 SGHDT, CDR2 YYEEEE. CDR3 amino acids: CASSQAVAEYNEQFF. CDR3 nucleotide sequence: TGTGCCAGCAGCCAAGCCGTAGCAGAATACAATGAGCAGTTCTTC.

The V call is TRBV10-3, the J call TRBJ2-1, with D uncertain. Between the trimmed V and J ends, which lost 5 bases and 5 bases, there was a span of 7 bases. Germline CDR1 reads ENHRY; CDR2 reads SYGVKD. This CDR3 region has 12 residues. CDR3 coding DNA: TGTGCCATCAGTTTGCCTAACAATGAGCAGTTCTTC. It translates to CAISLPNNEQFF.

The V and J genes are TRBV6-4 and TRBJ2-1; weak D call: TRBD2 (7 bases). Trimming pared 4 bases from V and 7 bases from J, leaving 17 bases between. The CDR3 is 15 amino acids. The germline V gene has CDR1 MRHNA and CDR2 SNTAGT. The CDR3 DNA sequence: TGTGCCAGCAGTGCCGCCGGGGGGCCTGGAAATGAGCAGTTCTTC. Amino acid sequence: CASSAAGGPGNEQFF.

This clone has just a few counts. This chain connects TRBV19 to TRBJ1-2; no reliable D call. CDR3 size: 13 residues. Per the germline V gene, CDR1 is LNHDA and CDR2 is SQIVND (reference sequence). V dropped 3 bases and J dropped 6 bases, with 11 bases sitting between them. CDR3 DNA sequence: TGTGCCAGTAGTATGGTCAGCTGGGATGGCTACACCTTC. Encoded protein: CASSMVSWDGYTF.